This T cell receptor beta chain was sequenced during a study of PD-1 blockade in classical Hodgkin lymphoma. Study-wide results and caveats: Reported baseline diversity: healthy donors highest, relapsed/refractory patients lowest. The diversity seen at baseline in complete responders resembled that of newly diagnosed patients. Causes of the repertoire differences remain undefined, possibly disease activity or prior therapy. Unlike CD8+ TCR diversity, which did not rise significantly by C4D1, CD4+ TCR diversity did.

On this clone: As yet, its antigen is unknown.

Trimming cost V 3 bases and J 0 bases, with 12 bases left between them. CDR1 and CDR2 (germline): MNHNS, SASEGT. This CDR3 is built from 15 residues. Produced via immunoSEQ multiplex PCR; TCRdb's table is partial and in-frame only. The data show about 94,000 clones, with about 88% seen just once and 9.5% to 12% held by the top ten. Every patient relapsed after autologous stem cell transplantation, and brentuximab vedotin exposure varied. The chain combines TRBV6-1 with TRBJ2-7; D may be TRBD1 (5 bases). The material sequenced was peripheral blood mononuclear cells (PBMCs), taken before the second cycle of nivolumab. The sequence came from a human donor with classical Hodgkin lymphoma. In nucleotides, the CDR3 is TGTGCCAGCAGTGATTCAGGGTACATCTCCTACGAGCAGTACTTC. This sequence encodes CASSDSGYISYEQYF.